The 21 T cell receptor beta chains below were found in one sample sequenced in a study of CXCR3-negative and CXCR3-positive naive CD8 T cells. General study findings and limits: CXCR3-positive naive cells had TRB CDR3s that were more hydrophobic than CXCR3-negative naive cells had.

Antigens of these TCRs are unknown. UMI labels and 5' RACE were used to prepare the TRB cDNA libraries. TCRdb re-called the 5' RACE reads and catalogs CDR3 proteins one per entry, DNA excluded. Recorded here are over 100,000 distinct CDR3 sequences; the top ten clones represent 0.4% to 0.5%. Sequenced sample: naive CXCR3+ CD8+ T cells from blood. The subset was: CD45RO-CCR7+CD27+CD95- naive CD8+ T cells expressing CXCR3 (TNR3+). The receptors shown here come from a human donor in good health. Some clones in this sample may be carry-over from other donors' samples.

The chain links TRBV7-9 to TRBJ2-5; TCRdb's D call of TRBD1 is untestable without DNA. The CDR3 contains 14 residues. Per the germline V gene, CDR1 is SEHNR and CDR2 is FQNEAQ (reference sequence). The CDR3 here is CASSSGGLRETQYF.

Here the CDR3 reads CASSSGGQETQYF. The V and J genes are TRBV12-3 or TRBV12-4 and TRBJ2-5; checking the TCRdb D call of TRBD2 is not possible without DNA. The CDR3 loop spans 13 amino acids.

The rearrangement uses TRBV18 and TRBJ1-1; TCRdb gives TRBD1 as the D gene, but with no DNA this cannot be confirmed. Germline V gene data show CDR1 as KGHSH and CDR2 as LQKENI. The CDR3 totals 14 residues. The CDR3 is CASSPGQLNTEAFF. The whole variable domain, remainder taken from reference TRBV18 and TRBJ1-1, is NAGVMQNPRHLVRRRGQEARLRCSPMKGHSHVYWYRQLPEEGLKFMVYLQKENIIDESGMPKERFSAEFPKEGPSILRIQQVVRGDSAAYFCASSPGQLNTEAFFGQGTRLTVV.

The chain employs TRBV2 and TRBJ2-1. This CDR3 comprises 13 residues. Germline CDR1 SNHLY, CDR2 FYNNEI. Here the CDR3 reads CASSESVNNEQFF.

V and J are TRBV2 and TRBJ2-1; TCRdb designates TRBD1, a call that cannot be tested without DNA. CDR1 is SNHLY and CDR2 is FYNNEI in the germline V gene. CDR3 size: 11 residues. This CDR3 reads CASRRGYEQFF. The full variable domain, with the rest looked up from reference TRBV2 and TRBJ2-1, is EPEVTQTPSHQVTQMGQEVILRCVPISNHLYFYWYRQILGQKVEFLVSFYNNEISEKSEIFDDQFSVERPDGSNFTLKIRSTKLEDSAMYFCASRRGYEQFFGPGTRLTVL.

This sequence joins TRBV4-2 and TRBJ2-1; absent DNA, TCRdb's TRBD2 call cannot be checked. Germline loops: CDR1 LGHNA, CDR2 YNFKEQ. The CDR3 is 15 amino acids. The CDR3 is CASSQGSEGLSEQFF.

This chain connects TRBV7-9 to TRBJ2-7; lacking DNA, the TRBD1 call made by TCRdb goes unchecked. There are 16 residues in the CDR3. The germline gives CDR1 SEHNR, CDR2 FQNEAQ (reference sequence). The CDR3 loop is CASSPRGGRAPDEQYF. Supplemented by reference TRBV7-9 and TRBJ2-7, the full variable domain reads DTGVSQNPRHKITKRGQNVTFRCDPISEHNRLYWYRQTLGQGPEFLTYFQNEAQLEKSRLLSDRFSAERPKGSFSTLEIQRTEQGDSAMYLCASSPRGGRAPDEQYFGPGTRLTVT.

The rearrangement links TRBV7-2 to TRBJ2-7; checking the TCRdb D call of TRBD1 is not possible without DNA. CDR3 length: 14 amino acids. CDR1 is SGHTA, CDR2 FQGNSA, per germline. CDR3: CASRIQGQDYEQYF.

The gene calls are TRBV2 and TRBJ2-1; TCRdb outputs TRBD1, but without DNA this stays unchecked. Germline-derived CDR1 and CDR2 are SNHLY and FYNNEI. The CDR3 is 18 amino acids. Here the CDR3 reads CASRATGIEGGSYNEQFF. Variable domain in full (rest from reference TRBV2 and TRBJ2-1): EPEVTQTPSHQVTQMGQEVILRCVPISNHLYFYWYRQILGQKVEFLVSFYNNEISEKSEIFDDQFSVERPDGSNFTLKIRSTKLEDSAMYFCASRATGIEGGSYNEQFFGPGTRLTVL.

V and J are TRBV24-1 and TRBJ2-3. The germline V gene has CDR1 KGHDR and CDR2 SFDVKD. This CDR3 is 14 amino acids long. CDR3 protein: CATSDLQRMDTQYF.

The CDR3 loop reads CSASGPYNEQFF. The chain uses TRBV20-1 and TRBJ2-1; lacking DNA, the TRBD1 call made by TCRdb goes unchecked. The CDR3 runs 12 residues. Germline-derived CDR1 and CDR2 are DFQATT and SNEGSKA (reference sequence).

The chain combines TRBV29-1 with TRBJ2-1; as DNA is missing, the TRBD1 call by TCRdb cannot be tested. Per the germline V gene, CDR1 is SQVTM and CDR2 is ANQGSEA. The CDR3 spans 15 residues. CDR3: CSVEKGSGSYNEQFF.

The chain joins TRBV7-9 to TRBJ1-5. CDR1 SEHNR and CDR2 FQNEAQ come from the germline V gene (reference sequence). This CDR3 comprises 15 residues. The CDR3 sequence: CASSLGTDEDQPQHF.

This chain connects TRBV30 to TRBJ2-7. The germline V gene encodes CDR1 GTSNPN and CDR2 SVGIG (reference sequence). The CDR3 has 12 residues. The CDR3: CAWSVLDYEQYF.

The V call is TRBV5-1, the J call TRBJ2-3. The germline V gene has CDR1 SGHRS and CDR2 YFSETQ. CDR3 size: 14 residues. CDR3 loop: CASSLVGATDTQYF.

V is TRBV29-1 and J is TRBJ2-1; TCRdb calls TRBD2, which cannot be checked without DNA. CDR3 length: 16 amino acids. CDR1 and CDR2 (germline): SQVTM, ANQGSEA. This CDR3 is CSVEDLGTRPYNEQFF.

The V call is TRBV7-9, the J call TRBJ2-7; TCRdb's D call, TRBD1, is unchecked because there is no DNA. Germline V gene sequence: CDR1 SEHNR, CDR2 FQNEAQ (reference sequence). The CDR3 length is 14 residues. The chain's CDR3 is CASSPTDNSYEQYF.

This chain connects TRBV12-3 or TRBV12-4 to TRBJ2-5; the TCRdb D gene call, TRBD2, has no DNA to confirm it. The CDR3 is made up of 14 amino acids. The CDR3 loop reads CASSLGTSPETQYF.

The V and J genes are TRBV19 and TRBJ2-1. The germline V gene encodes CDR1 LNHDA and CDR2 SQIVND (reference sequence). The CDR3 has 15 amino acids. CDR3 sequence reads: CASSIVSVSYNEQFF. The full variable domain, rest sourced from reference TRBV19 and TRBJ2-1, is DGGITQSPKYLFRKEGQNVTLSCEQNLNHDAMYWYRQDPGQGLRLIYYSQIVNDFQKGDIAEGYSVSREKKESFPLTVTSAQKNPTAFYLCASSIVSVSYNEQFFGPGTRLTVL.

The V and J genes are TRBV6-2 or TRBV6-3 and TRBJ2-7; the TCRdb D gene call, TRBD1, has no DNA to confirm it. CDR1 and CDR2 from the germline V gene are MNHEY and SVGEGT. The CDR3 extends over 13 amino acids. The CDR3 is CASSYAGIYEQYF.

The rearrangement links TRBV11-2 to TRBJ2-7; the D call of TRBD2 rests on TCRdb alone, since no DNA is present to check it. The CDR3 has 13 amino acids. CDR1 is SGHAT, CDR2 FQNNGV, per germline. CDR3 protein: CASSPGLSYEQYF. Together with reference TRBV11-2 and TRBJ2-7, the CDR3 gives the full variable domain: EAGVAQSPRYKIIEKRQSVAFWCNPISGHATLYWYQQILGQGPKLLIQFQNNGVVDDSQLPKDRFSAERLKGVDSTLKIQPAKLEDSAVYLCASSPGLSYEQYFGPGTRLTVT.